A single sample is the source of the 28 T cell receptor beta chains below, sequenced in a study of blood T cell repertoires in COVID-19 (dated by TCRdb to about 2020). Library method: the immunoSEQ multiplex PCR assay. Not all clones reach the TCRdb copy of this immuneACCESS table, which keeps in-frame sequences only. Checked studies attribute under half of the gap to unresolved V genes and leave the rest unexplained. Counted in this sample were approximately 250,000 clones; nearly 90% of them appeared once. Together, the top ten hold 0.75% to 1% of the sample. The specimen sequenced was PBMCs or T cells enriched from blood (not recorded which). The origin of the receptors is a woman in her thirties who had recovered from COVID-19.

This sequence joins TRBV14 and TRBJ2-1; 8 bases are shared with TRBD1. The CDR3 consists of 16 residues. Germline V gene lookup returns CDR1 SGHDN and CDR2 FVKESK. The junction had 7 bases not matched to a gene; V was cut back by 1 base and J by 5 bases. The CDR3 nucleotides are TGTGCCAGCAGCCAAGCAGGCAGGGGGCCAGACAATGAGCAGTTCTTC. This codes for CASSQAGRGPDNEQFF. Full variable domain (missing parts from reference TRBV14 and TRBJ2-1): EAGVTQFPSHSVIEKGQTVTLRCDPISGHDNLYWYRRVMGKEIKFLLHFVKESKQDESGMPNNRFLAERTGGTYSTLKVQPAELEDSGVYFCASSQAGRGPDNEQFFGPGTRLTVL.

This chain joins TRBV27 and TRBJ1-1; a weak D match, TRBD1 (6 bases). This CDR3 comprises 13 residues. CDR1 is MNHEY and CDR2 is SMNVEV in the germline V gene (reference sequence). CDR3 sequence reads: CGAGESFRTEAFF. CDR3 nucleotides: TGTGGGGCAGGGGAGAGTTTTCGCACTGAAGCTTTCTTT.

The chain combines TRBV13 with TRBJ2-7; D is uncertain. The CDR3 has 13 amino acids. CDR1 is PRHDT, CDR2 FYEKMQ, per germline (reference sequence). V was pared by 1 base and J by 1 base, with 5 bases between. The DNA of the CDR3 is TGTGCCAGCAGCTTAGCCCGTTCCTACGAGCAGTACTTC. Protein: CASSLARSYEQYF.

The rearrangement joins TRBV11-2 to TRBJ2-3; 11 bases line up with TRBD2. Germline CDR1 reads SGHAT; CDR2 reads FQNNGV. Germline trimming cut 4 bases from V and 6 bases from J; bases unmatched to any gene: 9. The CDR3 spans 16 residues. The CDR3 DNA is TGTGCCAGCAGCTCTCATAGCGGGAGGGCCGGCGATACGCAGTATTTT. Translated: CASSSHSGRAGDTQYF.

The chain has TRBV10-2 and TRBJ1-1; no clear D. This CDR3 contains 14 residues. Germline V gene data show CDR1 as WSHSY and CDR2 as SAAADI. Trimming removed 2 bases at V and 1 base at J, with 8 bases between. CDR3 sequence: CASSEPGENTEAFF. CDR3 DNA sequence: TGCGCCAGCAGTGAGCCAGGCGAGAACACTGAAGCTTTCTTT.

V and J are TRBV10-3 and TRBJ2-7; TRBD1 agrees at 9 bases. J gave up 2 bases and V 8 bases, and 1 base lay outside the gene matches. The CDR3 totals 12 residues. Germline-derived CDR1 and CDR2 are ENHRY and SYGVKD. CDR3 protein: CAIGTGPYEQYF. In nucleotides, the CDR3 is TGTGCCATCGGGACAGGGCCCTACGAGCAGTACTTC.

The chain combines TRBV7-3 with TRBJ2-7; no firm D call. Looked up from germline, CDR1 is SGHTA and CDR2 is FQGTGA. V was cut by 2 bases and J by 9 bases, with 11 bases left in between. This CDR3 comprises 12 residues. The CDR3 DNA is TGTGCCAGCAGCTTACCCCCGTCGAGGCAGTACTTC. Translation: CASSLPPSRQYF.

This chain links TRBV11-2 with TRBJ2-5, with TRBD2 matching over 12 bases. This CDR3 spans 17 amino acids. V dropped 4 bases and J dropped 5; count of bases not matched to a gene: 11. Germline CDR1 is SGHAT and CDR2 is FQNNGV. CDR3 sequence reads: CASSWMLGLAGTETQYF. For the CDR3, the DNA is TGTGCCAGCAGCTGGATGCTAGGACTAGCGGGAACGGAGACCCAGTACTTC.

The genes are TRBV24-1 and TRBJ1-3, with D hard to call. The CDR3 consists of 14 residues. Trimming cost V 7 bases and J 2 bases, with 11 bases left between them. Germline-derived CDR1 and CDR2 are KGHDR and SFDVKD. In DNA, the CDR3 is TGTGCCACCAGGGATCTTCTACCTGGAAACACCATATATTTT. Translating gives CATRDLLPGNTIYF.

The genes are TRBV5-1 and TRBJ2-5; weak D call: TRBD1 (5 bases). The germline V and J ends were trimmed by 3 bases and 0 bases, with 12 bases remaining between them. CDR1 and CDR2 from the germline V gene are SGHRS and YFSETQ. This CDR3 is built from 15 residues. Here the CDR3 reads CASSYIQVDQETQYF. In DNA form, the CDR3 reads TGCGCCAGCAGCTATATACAGGTGGACCAAGAGACCCAGTACTTC.

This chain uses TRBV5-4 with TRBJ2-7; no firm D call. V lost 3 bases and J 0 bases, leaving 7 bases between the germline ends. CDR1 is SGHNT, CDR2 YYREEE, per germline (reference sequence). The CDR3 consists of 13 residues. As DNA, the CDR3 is TGTGCCAGCAGCTCGGGTTTCTCCTACGAGCAGTACTTC. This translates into CASSSGFSYEQYF. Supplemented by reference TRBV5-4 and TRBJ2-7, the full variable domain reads ETGVTQSPTHLIKTRGQQVTLRCSSQSGHNTVSWYQQALGQGPQFIFQYYREEENGRGNFPPRFSGLQFPNYSSELNVNALELDDSALYLCASSSGFSYEQYFGPGTRLTVT.

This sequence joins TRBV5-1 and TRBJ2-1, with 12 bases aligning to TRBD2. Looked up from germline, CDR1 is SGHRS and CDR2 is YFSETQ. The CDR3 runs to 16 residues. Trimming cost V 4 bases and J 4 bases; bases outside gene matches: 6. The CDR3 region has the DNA TGCGCCAGCAGCCCCGGACTAGCGGGAAATTACAATGAGCAGTTCTTC. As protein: CASSPGLAGNYNEQFF.

DNA for the CDR3: TGTGCCAGCAGCCAGGGAGAGGGGGAGCTGTTTTTT. Translation gives CASSQGEGELFF. V and J are TRBV3-1 (or the pseudogene TRBV3-2) and TRBJ2-2; the D gene is possibly TRBD2 (5 bases). The V gene's germline CDR1 is LGHDT and CDR2 YNNKEL (reference sequence). The CDR3 is 12 amino acids. V shed 3 bases and J shed 8 bases, with 7 bases lying between them.

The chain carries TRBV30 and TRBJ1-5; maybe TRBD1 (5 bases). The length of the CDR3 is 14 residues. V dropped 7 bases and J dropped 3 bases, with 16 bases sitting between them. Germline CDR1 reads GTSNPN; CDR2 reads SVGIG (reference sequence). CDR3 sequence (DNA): TGTGCCTCTGGACACCTCAAAATCAATCAGCCCCAGCATTTT. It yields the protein CASGHLKINQPQHF.

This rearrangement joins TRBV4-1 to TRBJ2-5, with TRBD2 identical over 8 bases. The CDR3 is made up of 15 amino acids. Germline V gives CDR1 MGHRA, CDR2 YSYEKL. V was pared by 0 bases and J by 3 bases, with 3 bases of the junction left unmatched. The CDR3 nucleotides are TGCGCCAGCAGCCAAGATCGGGGGGGAGAAGAGACCCAGTACTTC. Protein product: CASSQDRGGEETQYF.

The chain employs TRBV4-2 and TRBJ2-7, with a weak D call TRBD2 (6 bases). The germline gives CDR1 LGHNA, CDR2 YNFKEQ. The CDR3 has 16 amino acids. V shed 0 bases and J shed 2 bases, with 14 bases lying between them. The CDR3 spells CASSQELASATYEQYF. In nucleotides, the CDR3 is TGTGCCAGCAGCCAAGAATTAGCTAGCGCTACCTACGAGCAGTACTTC.

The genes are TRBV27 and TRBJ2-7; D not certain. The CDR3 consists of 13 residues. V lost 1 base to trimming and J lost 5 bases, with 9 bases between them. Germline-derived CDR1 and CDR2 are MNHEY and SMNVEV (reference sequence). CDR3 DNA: TGTGCCAGCAGTTTATTGGGCAGCCACGAGCAGTACTTC. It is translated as CASSLLGSHEQYF.

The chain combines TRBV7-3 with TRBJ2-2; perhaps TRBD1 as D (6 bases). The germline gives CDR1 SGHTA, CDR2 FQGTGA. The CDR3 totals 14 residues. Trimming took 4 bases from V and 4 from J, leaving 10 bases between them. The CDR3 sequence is CASSSQGSTGELFF. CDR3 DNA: TGTGCCAGCAGCTCACAGGGTTCCACCGGGGAGCTGTTTTTT.

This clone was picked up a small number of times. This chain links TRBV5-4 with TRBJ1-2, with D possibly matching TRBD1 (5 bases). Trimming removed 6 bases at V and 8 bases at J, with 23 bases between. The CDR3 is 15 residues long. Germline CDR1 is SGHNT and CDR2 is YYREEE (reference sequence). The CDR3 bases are TGTGCCAGCACCACTGGGGGAGGGCTCGAAGGCGGCTACACCTTC. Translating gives CASTTGGGLEGGYTF.

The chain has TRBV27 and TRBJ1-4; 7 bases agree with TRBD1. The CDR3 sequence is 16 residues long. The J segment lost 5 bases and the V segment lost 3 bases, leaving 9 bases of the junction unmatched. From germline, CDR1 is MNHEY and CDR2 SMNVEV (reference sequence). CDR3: CASSFLGQAFNEKLFF. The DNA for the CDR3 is TGTGCCAGCAGTTTCCTAGGACAGGCCTTCAATGAAAAACTGTTTTTT.

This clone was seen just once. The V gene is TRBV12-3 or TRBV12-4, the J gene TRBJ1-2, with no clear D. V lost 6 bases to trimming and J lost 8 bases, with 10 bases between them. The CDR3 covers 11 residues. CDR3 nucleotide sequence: TGTGCCAGCAGCAAGCGGCTCGGCTACACCTTC. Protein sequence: CASSKRLGYTF.

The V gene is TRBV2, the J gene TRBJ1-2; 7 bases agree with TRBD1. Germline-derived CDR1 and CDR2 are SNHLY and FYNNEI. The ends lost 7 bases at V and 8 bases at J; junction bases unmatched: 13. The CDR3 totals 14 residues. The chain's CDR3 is CASNAPGQVVGYTF. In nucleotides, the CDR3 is TGTGCCAGCAATGCCCCTGGACAGGTGGTCGGCTACACCTTC.

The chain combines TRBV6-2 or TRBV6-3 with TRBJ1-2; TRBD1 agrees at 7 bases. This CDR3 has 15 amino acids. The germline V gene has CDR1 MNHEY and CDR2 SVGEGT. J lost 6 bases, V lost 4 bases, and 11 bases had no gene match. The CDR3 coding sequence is TGTGCCAGCAGTTCCGACAGGGTGTGGTACGATGGCTACACCTTC. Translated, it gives CASSSDRVWYDGYTF.

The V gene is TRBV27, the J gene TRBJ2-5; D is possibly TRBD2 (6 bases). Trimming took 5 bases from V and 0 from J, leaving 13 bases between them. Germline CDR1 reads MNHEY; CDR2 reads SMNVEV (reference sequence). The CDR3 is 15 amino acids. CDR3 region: CASSPLLAYQETQYF. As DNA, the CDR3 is TGTGCCAGCAGTCCGCTGCTAGCGTACCAAGAGACCCAGTACTTC.

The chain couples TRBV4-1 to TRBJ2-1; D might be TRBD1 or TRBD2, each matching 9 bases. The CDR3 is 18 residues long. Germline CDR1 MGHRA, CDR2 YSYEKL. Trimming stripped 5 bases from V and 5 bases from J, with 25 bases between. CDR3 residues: CASSSDRGGGRGHNEQFF. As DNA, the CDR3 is TGCGCCAGCAGCTCGGACAGGGGTGGCGGGAGGGGTCACAATGAGCAGTTCTTC.

The CDR3 DNA follows: TGTGCCAGTAGGGAAGGGAGTGAGCAGTTCTTC. This sequence encodes CASREGSEQFF. The V and J genes are TRBV27 and TRBJ2-1, with TRBD2 as a possible D gene (5 bases). This CDR3 comprises 11 residues. The V end was cut by 9 bases, the J end by 9 bases, with 12 bases between. Germline CDR1 MNHEY, CDR2 SMNVEV (reference sequence).

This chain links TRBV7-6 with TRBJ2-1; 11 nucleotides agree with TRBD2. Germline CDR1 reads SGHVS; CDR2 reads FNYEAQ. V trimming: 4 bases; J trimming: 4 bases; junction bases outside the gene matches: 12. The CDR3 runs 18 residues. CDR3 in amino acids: CASSSTDLTSGGYNEQFF. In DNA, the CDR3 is TGTGCCAGCAGCTCCACTGACCTTACTAGCGGGGGTTACAATGAGCAGTTCTTC.

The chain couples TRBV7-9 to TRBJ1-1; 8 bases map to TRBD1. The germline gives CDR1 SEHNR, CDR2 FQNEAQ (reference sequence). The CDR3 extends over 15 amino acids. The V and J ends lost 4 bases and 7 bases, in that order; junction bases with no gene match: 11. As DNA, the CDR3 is TGTGCCAGCAGCTCCCACAGGGGGTATCTGGATGAAGCTTTCTTT. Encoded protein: CASSSHRGYLDEAFF.